The clone carrying this T cell receptor beta chain was found a few times. The data belong to a study of T-cell memory formation after mild COVID-19. Study as a whole: Clustering of TCRs was largely donor specific.

The germline V gene has CDR1 LNHDA and CDR2 SQIVND (reference sequence). The V segment lost 5 bases and the J segment 7 bases; nucleotides outside the gene matches: 8. This CDR3 contains 15 residues. TCRdb reprocessed the 5' RACE reads via MiXCR and lists one record per CDR3 protein. The repertoire holds about 560,000 distinct CDR3 sequences, with approximately 21% as singletons. The origin of this receptor is an adult woman who had mild COVID-19 (a few samples of this study predate the infection). Cell type and time point are not known. The J gene is TRBJ2-1, the V gene TRBV19; TRBD2 aligns across 10 bases. Source material: PBMCs or a T cell subset sorted from them (not recorded which). The CDR3: CASSGAGGPWNEQFF. As DNA, the CDR3 is TGTGCCAGTAGTGGAGCGGGGGGGCCCTGGAATGAGCAGTTCTTC.